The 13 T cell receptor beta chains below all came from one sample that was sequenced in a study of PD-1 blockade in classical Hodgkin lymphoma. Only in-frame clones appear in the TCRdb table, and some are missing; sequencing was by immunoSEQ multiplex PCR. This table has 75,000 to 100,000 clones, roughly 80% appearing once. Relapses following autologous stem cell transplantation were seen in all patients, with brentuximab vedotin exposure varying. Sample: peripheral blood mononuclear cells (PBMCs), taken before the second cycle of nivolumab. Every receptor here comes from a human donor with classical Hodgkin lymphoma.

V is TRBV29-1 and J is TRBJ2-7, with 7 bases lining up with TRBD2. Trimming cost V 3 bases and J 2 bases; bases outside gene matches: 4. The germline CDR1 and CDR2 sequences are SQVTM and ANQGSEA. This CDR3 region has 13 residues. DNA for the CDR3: TGCAGCGTTGACGTGGCGGGAGCCTACGAGCAGTACTTC. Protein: CSVDVAGAYEQYF.

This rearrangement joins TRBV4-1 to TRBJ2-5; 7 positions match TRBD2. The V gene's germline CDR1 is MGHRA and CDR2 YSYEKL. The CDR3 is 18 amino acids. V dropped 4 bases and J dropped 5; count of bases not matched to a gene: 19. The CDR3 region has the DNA TGCGCCAGCAGCCGCACCCTGGGCGGGAGAAGCCCCCTGGAGACCCAGTACTTC. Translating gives CASSRTLGGRSPLETQYF.

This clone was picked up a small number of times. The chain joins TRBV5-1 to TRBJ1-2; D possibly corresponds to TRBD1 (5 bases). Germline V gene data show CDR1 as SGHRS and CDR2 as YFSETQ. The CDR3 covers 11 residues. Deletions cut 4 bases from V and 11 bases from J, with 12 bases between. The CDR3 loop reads CASSRDRQYTF. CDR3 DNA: TGCGCCAGCAGCCGTGACAGACAGTACACCTTC.

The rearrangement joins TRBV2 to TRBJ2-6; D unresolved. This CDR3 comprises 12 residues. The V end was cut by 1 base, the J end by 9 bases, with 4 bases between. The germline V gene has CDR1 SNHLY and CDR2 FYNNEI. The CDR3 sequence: CASSEGSNVLTF. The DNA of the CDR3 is TGTGCCAGCAGTGAAGGAAGCAACGTCCTGACTTTC.

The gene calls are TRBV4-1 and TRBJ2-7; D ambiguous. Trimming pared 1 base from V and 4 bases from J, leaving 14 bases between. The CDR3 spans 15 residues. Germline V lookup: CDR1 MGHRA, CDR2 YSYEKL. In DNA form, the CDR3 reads TGCGCCAGCAGCCAAGGTGGGGTTCCCTCATACGAGCAGTACTTC. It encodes CASSQGGVPSYEQYF.

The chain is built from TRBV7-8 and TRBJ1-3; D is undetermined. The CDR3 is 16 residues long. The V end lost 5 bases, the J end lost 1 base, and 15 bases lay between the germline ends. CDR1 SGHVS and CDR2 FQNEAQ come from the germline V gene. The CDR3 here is CASSLWTARSGNTIYF. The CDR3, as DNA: TGTGCCAGCAGCCTTTGGACCGCCCGTTCTGGAAACACCATATATTTT.

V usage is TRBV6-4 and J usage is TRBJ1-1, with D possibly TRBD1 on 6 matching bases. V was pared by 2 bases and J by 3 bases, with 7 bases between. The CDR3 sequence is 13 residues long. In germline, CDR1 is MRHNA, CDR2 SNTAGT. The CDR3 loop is CASSDRQDTEAFF. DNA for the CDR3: TGTGCCAGCAGTGACCGACAGGACACTGAAGCTTTCTTT.

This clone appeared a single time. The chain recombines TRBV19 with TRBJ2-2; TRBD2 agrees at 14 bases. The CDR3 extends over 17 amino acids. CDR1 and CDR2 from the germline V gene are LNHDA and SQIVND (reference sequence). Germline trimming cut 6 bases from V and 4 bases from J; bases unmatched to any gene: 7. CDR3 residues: CASSGTSGSLGTGELFF. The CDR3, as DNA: TGTGCCAGTAGCGGGACTAGCGGGAGTCTGGGCACCGGGGAGCTGTTTTTT.

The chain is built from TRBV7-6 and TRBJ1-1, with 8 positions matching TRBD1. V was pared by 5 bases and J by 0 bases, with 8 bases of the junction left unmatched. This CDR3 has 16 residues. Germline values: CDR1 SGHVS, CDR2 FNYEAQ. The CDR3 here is CASSTRPTGVNTEAFF. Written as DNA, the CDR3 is TGTGCCAGCAGCACCCGTCCGACAGGGGTGAACACTGAAGCTTTCTTT. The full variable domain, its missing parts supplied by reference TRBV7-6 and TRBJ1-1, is GAGVSQSPRYKVTKRGQDVALRCDPISGHVSLYWYRQALGQGPEFLTYFNYEAQQDKSGLPNDRFSAERPEGSISTLTIQRTEQRDSAMYRCASSTRPTGVNTEAFFGQGTRLTVV.

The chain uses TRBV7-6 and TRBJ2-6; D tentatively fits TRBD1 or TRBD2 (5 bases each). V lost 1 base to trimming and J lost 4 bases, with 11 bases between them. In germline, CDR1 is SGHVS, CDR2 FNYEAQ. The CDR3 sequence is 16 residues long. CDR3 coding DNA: TGTGCCAGCAGCTTAGTCTCCGGGGCCGGGGCCAACGTCCTGACTTTC. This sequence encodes CASSLVSGAGANVLTF.

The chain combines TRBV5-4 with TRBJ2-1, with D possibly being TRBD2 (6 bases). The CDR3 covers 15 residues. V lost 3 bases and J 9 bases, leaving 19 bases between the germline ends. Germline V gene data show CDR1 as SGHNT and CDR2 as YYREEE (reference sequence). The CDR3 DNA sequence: TGTGCCAGCAGCTCGGACGGTTCCCTCGGGGGTGAGCAGTTCTTC. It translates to CASSSDGSLGGEQFF. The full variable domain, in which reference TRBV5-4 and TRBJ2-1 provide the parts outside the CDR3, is ETGVTQSPTHLIKTRGQQVTLRCSSQSGHNTVSWYQQALGQGPQFIFQYYREEENGRGNFPPRFSGLQFPNYSSELNVNALELDDSALYLCASSSDGSLGGEQFFGPGTRLTVL.

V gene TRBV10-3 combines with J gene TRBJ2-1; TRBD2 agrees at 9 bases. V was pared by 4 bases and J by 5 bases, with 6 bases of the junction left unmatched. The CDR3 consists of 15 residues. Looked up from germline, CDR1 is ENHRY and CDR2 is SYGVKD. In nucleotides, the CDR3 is TGTGCCATCAGTGTGCGGGAGGGCCTAAACAATGAGCAGTTCTTC. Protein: CAISVREGLNNEQFF.

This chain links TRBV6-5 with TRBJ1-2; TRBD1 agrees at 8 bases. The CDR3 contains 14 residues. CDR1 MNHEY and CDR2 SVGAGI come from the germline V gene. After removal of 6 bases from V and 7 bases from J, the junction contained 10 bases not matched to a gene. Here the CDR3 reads CASRARTGYGGYTF. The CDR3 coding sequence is TGTGCCAGCAGGGCCAGGACAGGGTACGGTGGCTACACCTTC.